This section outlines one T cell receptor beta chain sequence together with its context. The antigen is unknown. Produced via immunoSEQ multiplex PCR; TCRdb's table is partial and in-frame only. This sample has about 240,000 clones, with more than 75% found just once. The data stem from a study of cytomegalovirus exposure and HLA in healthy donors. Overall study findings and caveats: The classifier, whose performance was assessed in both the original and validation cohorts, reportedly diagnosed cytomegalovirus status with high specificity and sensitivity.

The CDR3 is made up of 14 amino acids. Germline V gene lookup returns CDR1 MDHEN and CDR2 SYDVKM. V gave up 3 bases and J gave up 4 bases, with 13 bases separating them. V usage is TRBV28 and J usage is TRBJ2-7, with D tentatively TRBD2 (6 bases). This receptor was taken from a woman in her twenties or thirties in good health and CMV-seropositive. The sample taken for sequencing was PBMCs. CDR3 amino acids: CASSFGTLYYEQYF. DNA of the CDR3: TGTGCCAGCAGTTTTGGGACTCTCTATTACGAGCAGTACTTC.